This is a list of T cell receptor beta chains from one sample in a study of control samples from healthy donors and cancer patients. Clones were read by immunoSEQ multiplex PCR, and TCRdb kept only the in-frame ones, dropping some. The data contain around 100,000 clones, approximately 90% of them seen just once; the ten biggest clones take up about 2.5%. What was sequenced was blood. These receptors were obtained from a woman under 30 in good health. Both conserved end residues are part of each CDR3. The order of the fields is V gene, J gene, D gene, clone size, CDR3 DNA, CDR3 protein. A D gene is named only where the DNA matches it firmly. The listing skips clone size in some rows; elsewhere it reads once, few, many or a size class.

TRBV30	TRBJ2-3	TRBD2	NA	TGTGCCTGGAGTTGGACTAGCGGACCCACAGATACGCAGTATTTT	CAWSWTSGPTDTQYF
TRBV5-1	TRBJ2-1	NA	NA	TGCGCCAGCAGCTTGCCGACTAGTTACAATGAGCAGTTCTTC	CASSLPTSYNEQFF
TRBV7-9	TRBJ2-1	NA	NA	TGTGCCAGCAGCTTGCCCGGGGCCAGCAATGAGCAGTTCTTC	CASSLPGASNEQFF
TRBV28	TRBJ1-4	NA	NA	TGTGCCAGCAGTACCCCCGGGTCTTCACAGGAAAAACTGTTTTTT	CASSTPGSSQEKLFF
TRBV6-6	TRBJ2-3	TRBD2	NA	TGTGCCAGCAGTTACTCGTCGGGAGGGAGAACAGATACGCAGTATTTT	CASSYSSGGRTDTQYF
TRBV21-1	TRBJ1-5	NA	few	TGTGCCAGCAGCAAAGTCGGGAGGGACAGGGAAACCAATCAGCCCCAGCATTTT	CASSKVGRDRETNQPQHF
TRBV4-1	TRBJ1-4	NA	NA	TGCGCCAGCAGCCGGGACTCCACAACTAATGAAAAACTGTTTTTT	CASSRDSTTNEKLFF
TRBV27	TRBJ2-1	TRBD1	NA	TGTGCCAGCAGCCTAAACAGGGGCTGGGAGCAGTTCTTC	CASSLNRGWEQFF
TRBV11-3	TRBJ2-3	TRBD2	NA	TGTGCCAGCAGCTTAGGCGGGGGGCACACAGATACGCAGTATTTT	CASSLGGGHTDTQYF
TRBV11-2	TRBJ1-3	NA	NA	TGTGCCAGCAGCTTAAGGGGGGCAGCCTCTGGAAACACCATATATTTT	CASSLRGAASGNTIYF
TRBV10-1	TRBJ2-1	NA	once	TGCGCCAGCAGTGAGTCAGGAGGAGCGCCGGCCAGGTCGTTCTTC	CASSESGGAPARSFF
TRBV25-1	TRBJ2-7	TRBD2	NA	TGTGCCAGCAGTGGAGAAGCGGGAGCCTACGAGCAGTACTTC	CASSGEAGAYEQYF
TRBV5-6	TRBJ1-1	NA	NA	TGTGCCAGCAGCTCCCCCCGGGGAGGCACTGAAGCTTTCTTT	CASSSPRGGTEAFF
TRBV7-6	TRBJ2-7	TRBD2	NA	TGTGCCAGCAGCTCCATCCCATCTTTGACTAGCGGGGGAACCTACGAGCAGTACTTC	CASSSIPSLTSGGTYEQYF
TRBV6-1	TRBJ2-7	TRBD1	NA	TGTGCCAGCAGTGATGGACAGGGGTTCAGCGAGCAGTACTTC	CASSDGQGFSEQYF
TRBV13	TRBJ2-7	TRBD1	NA	TGTGCCAGCAGCGCCATAAAGACAGGGGTCAACGAGCAGTACTTC	CASSAIKTGVNEQYF
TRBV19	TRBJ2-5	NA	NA	TGTGCCAGTAGTTCACAGGGAATGGAGACCCAGTACTTC	CASSSQGMETQYF
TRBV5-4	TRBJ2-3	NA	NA	TGTGCCAGCAGCTCGGTACCGGCTAGCACAGATACGCAGTATTTT	CASSSVPASTDTQYF
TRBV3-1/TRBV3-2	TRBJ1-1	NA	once	TGTGCCAGCAGCCCCTCTTCTACGTCGTCTGCCACTGAAGCTTTCTTT	CASSPSSTSSATEAFF
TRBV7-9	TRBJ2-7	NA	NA	TGTGCCAGCAGCCCCACGGTAGACTACGAGCAGTACTTC	CASSPTVDYEQYF
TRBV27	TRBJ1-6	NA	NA	TGTGCCAGCAGTCGAAGCGGGAGCCCGGCGAATTCACCCCTCCACTTT	CASSRSGSPANSPLHF
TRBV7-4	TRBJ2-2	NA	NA	TGTGCCAGCAGCTCCTCGGGACTCGACAAGAACACCGGGGAGCTGTTTTTT	CASSSSGLDKNTGELFF
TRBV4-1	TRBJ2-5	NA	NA	TGCGCCAGCAGCCAAGCAAGGGGTTCGGGAGAGACCCAGTACTTC	CASSQARGSGETQYF
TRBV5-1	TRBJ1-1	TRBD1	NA	TGCGCCAGCAGCTCCGGGACAGGGGTGGGGAACACTGAAGCTTTCTTT	CASSSGTGVGNTEAFF
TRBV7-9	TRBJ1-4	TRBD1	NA	TGTGCCAGCAGCGAAAAACAGGGGATGGGTGAAAAACTGTTTTTT	CASSEKQGMGEKLFF
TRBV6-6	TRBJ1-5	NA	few	TGTGCCAGCAGTACGAACTTTGGGGACAAAAATCAGCCCCAGCATTTT	CASSTNFGDKNQPQHF
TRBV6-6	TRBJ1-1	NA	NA	TGTGCCAGCAGTTACCTCTTCGGGGCGAACACTGAAGCTTTCTTT	CASSYLFGANTEAFF
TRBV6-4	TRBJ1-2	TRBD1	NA	TGTGCCAGCAGTGACCAGACAGGGCACGGCTACACCTTC	CASSDQTGHGYTF
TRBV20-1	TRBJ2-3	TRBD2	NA	TGCAGTGCTAGTAATCTCGTGACTAGCGGGGGCACAGATACGCAGTATTTT	CSASNLVTSGGTDTQYF
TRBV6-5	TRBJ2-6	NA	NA	TGTGCCAGCAGTCCCCTGGCAGGTCTCGCTACCGTCCTGACTTTC	CASSPLAGLATVLTF
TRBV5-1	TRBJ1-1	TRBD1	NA	TGCGCCAGCAGCCAGACAGGGGGCTATAACACTGAAGCTTTCTTT	CASSQTGGYNTEAFF
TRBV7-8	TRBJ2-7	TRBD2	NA	TGTGCCAGCAGCCGAGTAGCGGGAGGAACCTACGAGCAGTACTTC	CASSRVAGGTYEQYF
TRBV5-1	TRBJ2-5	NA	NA	TGCGCCAGCAGCCCCCTAGGGGGAATGGTAGAGACCCAGTACTTC	CASSPLGGMVETQYF
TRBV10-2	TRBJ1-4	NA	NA	TGCGCCAGCAGTGAGGCTAATGAAAAACTGTTTTTT	CASSEANEKLFF
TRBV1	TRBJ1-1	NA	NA	TGCACCAGCAGCCAAGTCCACAGCCTCGTCCGGAACACTGAAGCTTTCTTT	CTSSQVHSLVRNTEAFF
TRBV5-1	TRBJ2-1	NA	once	TGCGCCAGCAGCTCCGCGGGGTTGGGGTACAATGAGCAGTTCTTC	CASSSAGLGYNEQFF
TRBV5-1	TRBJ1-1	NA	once	TGCGCCAGCAGCTCAACTCCAGGACTGCAATCTAGTGAAGCTTTCTTT	CASSSTPGLQSSEAFF
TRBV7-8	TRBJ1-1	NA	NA	TGTGCCAGCAGGTTAAACATGAACACTGAAGCTTTCTTT	CASRLNMNTEAFF
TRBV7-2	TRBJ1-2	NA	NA	TGTGCCAGCAGCTTAGCGGTCAGCCCCCCTGGCTACACCTTC	CASSLAVSPPGYTF
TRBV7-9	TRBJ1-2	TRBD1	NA	TGTGCCAGCAGCTTGGGGACAGGAGCCCTCTATGGCTACACCTTC	CASSLGTGALYGYTF
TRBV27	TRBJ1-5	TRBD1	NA	TGTGCCAGCAGTCCAGTTGACAGGGGGCCGTGGCAGCCCCAGCATTTT	CASSPVDRGPWQPQHF
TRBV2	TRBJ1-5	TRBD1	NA	TGTGCCAGCAGCGGATCAGGGGGCGCAAATGGCAATCAGCCCCAGCATTTT	CASSGSGGANGNQPQHF
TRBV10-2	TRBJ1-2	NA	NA	TGCGCCAGCAGGGGACTCTCTGGTGGCTACACCTTC	CASRGLSGGYTF
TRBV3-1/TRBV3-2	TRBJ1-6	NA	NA	TGTGCCAGCAGCCAAGATAGGGGGAACTATAATTCACCCCTCCACTTT	CASSQDRGNYNSPLHF
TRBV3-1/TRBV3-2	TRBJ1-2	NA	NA	TGTGCCAGCAGCACGGGAACAGGAGAAAACTATGGCTACACCTTC	CASSTGTGENYGYTF
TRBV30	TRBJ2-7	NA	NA	TGTGCCTGGTGTAACAGCCGTGGGAAGTACGAGCAGTACTTC	CAWCNSRGKYEQYF
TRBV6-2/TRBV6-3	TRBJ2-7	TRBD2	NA	TGTGCCAGCAGTCTAGCGGGACTCTACGAGCAGTACTTC	CASSLAGLYEQYF
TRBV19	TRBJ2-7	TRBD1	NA	TGTGCCAGTAGTATGGGGACAGGGGTCTACGAGCAGTACTTC	CASSMGTGVYEQYF
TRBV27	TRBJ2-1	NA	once	TGTGCCAGCAGTTTAAGGGGGTCCTACAATGAGCAGTTCTTC	CASSLRGSYNEQFF
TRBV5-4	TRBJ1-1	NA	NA	TGTGCCAGCAGCTTGGGACAGAGAAACACTGAAGCTTTCTTT	CASSLGQRNTEAFF
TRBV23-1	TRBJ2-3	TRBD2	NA	TGCGCCAGCAGTCAATCAGACGCTAGCGGGAGGACAAGGGACATCACAGATACGCAGTATTTT	CASSQSDASGRTRDITDTQYF
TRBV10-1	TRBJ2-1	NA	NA	TGCGCCAGCAGTGAACGACAGCACAATGAGCAGTTCTTC	CASSERQHNEQFF
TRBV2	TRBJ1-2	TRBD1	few	TGTGCCAGCCTAGGACAGGTCTATGGCTACACCTTC	CASLGQVYGYTF
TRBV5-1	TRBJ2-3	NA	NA	TGCGCCAGCAGCTTTGCGGCGGACCGCACAGATACGCAGTATTTT	CASSFAADRTDTQYF
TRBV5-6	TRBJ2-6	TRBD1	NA	TGTGCCAGCAGCTGGACAGGGACCAACGTCCTGACTTTC	CASSWTGTNVLTF
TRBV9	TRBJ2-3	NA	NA	TGTGCCAGCAGCGTAGATTCCTCACTCAGCACAGATACGCAGTATTTT	CASSVDSSLSTDTQYF
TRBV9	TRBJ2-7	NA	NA	TGTGCCAGCAGCTCTAGTAGTAGCTGGTCCTACGAGCAGTACTTC	CASSSSSSWSYEQYF
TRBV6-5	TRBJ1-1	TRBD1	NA	TGTGCCAGCAGTTACTCTGGACAGGGGGCAGCTGAAGCTTTCTTT	CASSYSGQGAAEAFF
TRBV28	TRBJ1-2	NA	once	TGTGCCAGCCGAAGCTCCTCAGGGTTCTATGGCTACACCTTC	CASRSSSGFYGYTF
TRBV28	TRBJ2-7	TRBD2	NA	TGTGCCAGCAGTTTATGGGGACTAGCGGGGGCCTCGAGCTCCTACGAGCAGTACTTC	CASSLWGLAGASSSYEQYF